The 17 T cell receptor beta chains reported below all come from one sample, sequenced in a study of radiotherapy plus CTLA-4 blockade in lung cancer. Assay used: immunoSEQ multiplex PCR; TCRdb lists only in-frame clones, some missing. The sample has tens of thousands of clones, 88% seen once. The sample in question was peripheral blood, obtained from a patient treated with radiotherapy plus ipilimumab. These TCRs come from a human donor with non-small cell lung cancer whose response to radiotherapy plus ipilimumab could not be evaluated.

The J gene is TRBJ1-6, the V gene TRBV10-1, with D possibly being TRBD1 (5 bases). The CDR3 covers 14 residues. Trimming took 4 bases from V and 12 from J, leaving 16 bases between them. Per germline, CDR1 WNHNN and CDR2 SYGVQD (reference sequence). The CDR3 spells CASSVSREAKPLHF. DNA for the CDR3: TGCGCCAGCAGTGTATCCAGGGAGGCCAAACCCCTCCACTTT.

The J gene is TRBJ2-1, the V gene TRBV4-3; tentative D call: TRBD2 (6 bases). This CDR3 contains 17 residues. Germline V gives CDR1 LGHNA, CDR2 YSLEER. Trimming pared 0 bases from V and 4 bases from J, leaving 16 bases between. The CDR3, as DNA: TGCGCCAGCAGCCAAGATTCCGCGGCTGGACTATACAATGAGCAGTTCTTC. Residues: CASSQDSAAGLYNEQFF.

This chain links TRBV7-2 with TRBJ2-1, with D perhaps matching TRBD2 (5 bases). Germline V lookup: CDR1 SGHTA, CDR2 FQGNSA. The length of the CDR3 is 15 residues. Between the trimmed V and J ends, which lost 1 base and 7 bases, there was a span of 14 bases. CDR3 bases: TGTGCCAGCAGCTTAGACGCGAGGGCTGGGAATGAGCAGTTCTTC. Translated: CASSLDARAGNEQFF.

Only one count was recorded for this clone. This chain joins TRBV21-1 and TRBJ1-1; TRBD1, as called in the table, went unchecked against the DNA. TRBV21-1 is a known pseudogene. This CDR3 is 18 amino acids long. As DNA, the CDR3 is TGTGCCAGCAGCAAAGGGGGGGGACAGGGCCCAATGAACACTGAAGCTTTCTTT. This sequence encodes CASSKGGGQGPMNTEAFF.

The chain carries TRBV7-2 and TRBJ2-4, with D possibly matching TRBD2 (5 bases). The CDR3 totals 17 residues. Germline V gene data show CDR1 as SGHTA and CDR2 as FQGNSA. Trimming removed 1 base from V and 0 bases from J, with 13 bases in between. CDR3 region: CASSLGWEREAKNIQYF. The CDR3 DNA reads TGTGCCAGCAGCTTAGGCTGGGAGAGGGAAGCCAAAAACATTCAGTACTTC.

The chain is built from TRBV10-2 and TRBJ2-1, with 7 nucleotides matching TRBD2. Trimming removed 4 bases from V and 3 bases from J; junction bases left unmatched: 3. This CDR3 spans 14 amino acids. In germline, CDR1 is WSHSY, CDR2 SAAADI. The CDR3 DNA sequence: TGCGCCAGCAGTGGAGCGGGATACTACAATGAGCAGTTCTTC. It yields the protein CASSGAGYYNEQFF.

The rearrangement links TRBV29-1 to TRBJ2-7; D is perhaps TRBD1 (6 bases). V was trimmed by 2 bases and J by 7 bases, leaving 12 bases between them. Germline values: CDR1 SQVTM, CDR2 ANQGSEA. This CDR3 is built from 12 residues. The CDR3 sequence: CSVEIQGDEQYF. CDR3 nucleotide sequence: TGCAGCGTTGAAATACAGGGTGATGAGCAGTACTTC.

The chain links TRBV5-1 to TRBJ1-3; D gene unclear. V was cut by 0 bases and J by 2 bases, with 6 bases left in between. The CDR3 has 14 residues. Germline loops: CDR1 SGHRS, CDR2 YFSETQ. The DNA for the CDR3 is TGCGCCAGCAGCTTGGCCTCAGCTGGAAACACCATATATTTT. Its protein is CASSLASAGNTIYF. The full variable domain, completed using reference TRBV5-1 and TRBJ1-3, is KAGVTQTPRYLIKTRGQQVTLSCSPISGHRSVSWYQQTPGQGLQFLFEYFSETQRNKGNFPGRFSGRQFSNSRSEMNVSTLELGDSALYLCASSLASAGNTIYFGEGSWLTVV.

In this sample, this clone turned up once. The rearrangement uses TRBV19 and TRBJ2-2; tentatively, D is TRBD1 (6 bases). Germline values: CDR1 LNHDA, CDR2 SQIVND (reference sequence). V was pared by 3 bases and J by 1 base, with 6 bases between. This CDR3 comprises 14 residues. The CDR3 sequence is CASSMDRNTGELFF. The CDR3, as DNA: TGTGCCAGTAGTATGGACAGGAACACCGGGGAGCTGTTTTTT.

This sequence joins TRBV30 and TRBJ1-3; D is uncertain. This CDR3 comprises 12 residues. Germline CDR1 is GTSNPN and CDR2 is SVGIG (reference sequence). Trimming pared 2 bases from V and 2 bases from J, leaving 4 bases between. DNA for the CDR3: TGTGCCTGGAGTAATACTGGAAACACCATATATTTT. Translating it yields CAWSNTGNTIYF.

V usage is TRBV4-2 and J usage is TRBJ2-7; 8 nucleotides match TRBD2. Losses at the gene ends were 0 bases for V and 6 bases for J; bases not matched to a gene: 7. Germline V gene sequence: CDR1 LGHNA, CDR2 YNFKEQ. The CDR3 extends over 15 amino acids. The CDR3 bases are TGTGCCAGCAGCCAAGATTACGGGGGGGTGACCGAGCAGTACTTC. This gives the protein CASSQDYGGVTEQYF.

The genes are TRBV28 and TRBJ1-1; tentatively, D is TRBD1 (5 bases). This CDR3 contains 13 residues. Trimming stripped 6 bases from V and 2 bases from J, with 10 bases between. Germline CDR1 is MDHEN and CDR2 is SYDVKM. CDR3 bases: TGTGCCAGCAGAGCCCAGGGTAACACTGAAGCTTTCTTT. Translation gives CASRAQGNTEAFF.

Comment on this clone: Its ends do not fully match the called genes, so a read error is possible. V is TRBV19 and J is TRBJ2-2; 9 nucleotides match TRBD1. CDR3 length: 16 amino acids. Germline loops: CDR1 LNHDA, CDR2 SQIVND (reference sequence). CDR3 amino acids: CASSISGTGNSGELFF. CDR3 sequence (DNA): TGTGCCAGTAGTATTTCCGGGACAGGGAACTCCGGGGAGCTGTTTTTT.

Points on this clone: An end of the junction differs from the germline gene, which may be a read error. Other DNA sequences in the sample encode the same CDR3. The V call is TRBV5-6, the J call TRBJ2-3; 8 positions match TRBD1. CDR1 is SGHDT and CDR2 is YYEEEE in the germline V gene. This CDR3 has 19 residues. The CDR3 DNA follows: TGTGCCAGCAGCTTGGGGAAGAGGACAGGGCCCTTTGGCACGGATACGCAGTATTTT. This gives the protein CASSLGKRTGPFGTDTQYF.

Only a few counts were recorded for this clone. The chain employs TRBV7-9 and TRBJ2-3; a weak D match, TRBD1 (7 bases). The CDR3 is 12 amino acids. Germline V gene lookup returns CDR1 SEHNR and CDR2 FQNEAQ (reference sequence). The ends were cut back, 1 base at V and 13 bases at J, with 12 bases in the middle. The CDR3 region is CASSLGGDSEYF. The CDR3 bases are TGTGCCAGCAGCTTAGGGGGGGACAGTGAGTATTTT.

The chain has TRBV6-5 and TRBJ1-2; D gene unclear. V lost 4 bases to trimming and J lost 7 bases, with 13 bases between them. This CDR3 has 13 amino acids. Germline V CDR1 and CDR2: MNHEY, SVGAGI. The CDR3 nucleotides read TGTGCCAGCAGTTTTCGAGGATCGGGTGGCTACACCTTC. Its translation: CASSFRGSGGYTF.

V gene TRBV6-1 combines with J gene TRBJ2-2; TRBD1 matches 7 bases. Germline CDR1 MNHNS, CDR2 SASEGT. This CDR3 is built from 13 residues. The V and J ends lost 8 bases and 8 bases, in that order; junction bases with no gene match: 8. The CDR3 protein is CASSHDRVGELFF. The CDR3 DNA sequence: TGTGCCAGCTCCCACGACAGGGTTGGGGAGCTGTTTTTT.